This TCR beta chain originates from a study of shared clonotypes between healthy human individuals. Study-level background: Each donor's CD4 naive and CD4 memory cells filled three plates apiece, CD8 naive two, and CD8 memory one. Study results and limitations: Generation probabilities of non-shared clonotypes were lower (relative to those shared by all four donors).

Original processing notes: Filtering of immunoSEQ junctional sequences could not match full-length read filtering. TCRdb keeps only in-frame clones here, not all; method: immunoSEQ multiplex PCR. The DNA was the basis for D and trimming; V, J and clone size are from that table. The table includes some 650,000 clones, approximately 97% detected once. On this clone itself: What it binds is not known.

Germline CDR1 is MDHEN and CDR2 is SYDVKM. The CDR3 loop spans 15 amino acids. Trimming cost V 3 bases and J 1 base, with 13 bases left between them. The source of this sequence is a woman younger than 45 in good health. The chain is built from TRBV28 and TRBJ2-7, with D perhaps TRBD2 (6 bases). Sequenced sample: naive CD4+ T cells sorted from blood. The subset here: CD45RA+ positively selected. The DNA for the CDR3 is TGTGCCAGCAGTTTGCGCCGGGGGAGGTCCTACGAGCAGTACTTC. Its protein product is CASSLRRGRSYEQYF.